The 13 T cell receptor beta chains given below trace back to one sample, sequenced in a study of blood T cells in healthy people across ages. Primers used in a second PCR of roughly 6 to 11 cycles were a sample-barcoded 5' primer and a J-beta primer mix. TCRdb ran MiXCR on the 5' RACE reads and lists one entry per CDR3 protein. The repertoire holds approximately 1.5 million distinct CDR3 sequences, with 35% to 45% as singletons. Sequencing was carried out using blood. All receptors come from a woman between 18 and 29 years old in good health.

A few counts support this clonotype. This chain's CDR3 is CASSPHGGTTYEQYF. DNA for the CDR3: TGCGCCAGCAGCCCGCACGGGGGAACAACCTACGAGCAGTACTTC. The V gene is TRBV5-1, the J gene TRBJ2-7, with a weak D call TRBD2 (6 bases). Germline CDR1 and CDR2: SGHRS and YFSETQ. This CDR3 spans 15 amino acids. The ends were cut back, 4 bases at V and 2 bases at J, with 16 bases in the middle.

This clonotype occurred once. V and J are TRBV7-2 and TRBJ1-1; D gene ambiguous. Trimming removed 3 bases at V and 0 bases at J, with 14 bases between. The CDR3 has 16 residues. The germline V gene has CDR1 SGHTA and CDR2 FQGNSA. The CDR3 here is CASSLVRALMNTEAFF. The CDR3 DNA is TGTGCCAGCAGCTTGGTCCGGGCCCTAATGAACACTGAAGCTTTCTTT.

The table lists this clonotype with a few counts. The chain has TRBV4-1 and TRBJ2-7, with 7 bases fitting TRBD2. Germline trimming cut 0 bases from V and 8 bases from J; bases unmatched to any gene: 7. Looked up from germline, CDR1 is MGHRA and CDR2 is YSYEKL. The CDR3 covers 14 residues. The CDR3 spells CASSQEGLRLKQYF. DNA for the CDR3: TGCGCCAGCAGCCAAGAGGGACTACGGCTCAAGCAGTACTTC.

This clonotype has at least ten counts. This chain links TRBV20-1 with TRBJ2-3, with D perhaps matching TRBD1 or TRBD2 (5 bases each). Trimming shortened V by 7 bases and J by 3 bases, and 11 bases separated the two germline ends. This CDR3 region has 12 residues. Germline V CDR1 and CDR2: DFQATT, SNEGSKA (reference sequence). In DNA, the CDR3 is TGCAGTGTCGAGGGGCGGACAGATACGCAGTATTTT. This encodes CSVEGRTDTQYF.

For the CDR3, the DNA is TGTGCCAGCAGCGACGGACAGGGAGAAGAGACCCAGTACTTC. This translates into CASSDGQGEETQYF. This rearrangement joins TRBV12-3 or TRBV12-4 to TRBJ2-7; 8 bases align to TRBD1. The assigned J gene may be wrong: the sequence end matches TRBJ2-5 better. The CDR3 totals 14 residues.

The gene calls are TRBV27 and TRBJ1-2; a weak D match, TRBD1 (5 bases). Trimming shortened V by 3 bases and J by 8 bases, and 13 bases separated the two germline ends. This CDR3 has 13 residues. From germline, CDR1 is MNHEY and CDR2 SMNVEV (reference sequence). CDR3: CASSFQQRGGYTF. The CDR3 DNA reads as TGTGCCAGCAGTTTCCAACAGAGGGGCGGCTACACCTTC.

This clonotype came up a few times. This rearrangement joins TRBV4-3 to TRBJ1-5; D not certain. Germline assignment: CDR1 LGHNA and CDR2 YSLEER. Trimming pared 3 bases from V and 4 bases from J, leaving 16 bases between. The CDR3 consists of 16 residues. This CDR3 is CASSQLYRGRNQPQHF. CDR3 sequence (DNA): TGCGCCAGCAGCCAGCTATATCGAGGTCGAAATCAGCCCCAGCATTTT.

The V and J genes are TRBV5-6 and TRBJ2-7; 7 bases are shared with TRBD1. CDR3 length: 16 residues. With V trimmed by 1 base and J by 4 bases, 11 bases remained unmatched. In germline, CDR1 is SGHDT, CDR2 YYEEEE. The CDR3 bases are TGTGCCAGCAGCTTGTGGGGGCGAGGGGGCTTGTACGAGCAGTACTTC. Translation gives CASSLWGRGGLYEQYF.

The table lists this clonotype with a count of one. This chain links TRBV29-1 with TRBJ1-1, with D possibly being TRBD1 (6 bases). Germline CDR1 is SQVTM and CDR2 is ANQGSEA. Trimming pared 4 bases from V and 7 bases from J, leaving 10 bases between. The CDR3 is 11 amino acids. The CDR3 nucleotides read TGCAGCGTTGTGGGGGCAATTGAAGCTTTCTTT. It specifies CSVVGAIEAFF.

The chain couples TRBV10-3 to TRBJ1-1, with 7 positions matching TRBD1. The trim removed 4 bases at V and 2 bases at J, leaving 7 bases unmatched. There are 15 residues in the CDR3. Germline V gene data show CDR1 as ENHRY and CDR2 as SYGVKD. The CDR3 region is CAISGGTAINTEAFF. In nucleotides, the CDR3 is TGTGCCATCAGTGGGGGGACAGCCATAAACACTGAAGCTTTCTTT.

In this sample, this clonotype turned up a few times. V is TRBV7-9 and J is TRBJ2-7, with D maybe TRBD2 (6 bases). The CDR3 totals 14 residues. CDR1 is SEHNR and CDR2 is FQNEAQ in the germline V gene (reference sequence). Trimming took 1 base from V and 3 from J, leaving 10 bases between them. The CDR3 here is CASSLETSFYEQYF. CDR3 nucleotide sequence: TGTGCCAGCAGCTTAGAGACTAGTTTCTACGAGCAGTACTTC.

The rearrangement links TRBV20-1 to TRBJ2-1; D is ambiguous. V lost 8 bases to trimming and J lost 8 bases, with 19 bases between them. The germline V gene encodes CDR1 DFQATT and CDR2 SNEGSKA (reference sequence). CDR3 size: 13 residues. The CDR3 bases are TGCAGTTCTGGTCAACCTTGGGTGGATGAGCAGTTCTTC. This gives the protein CSSGQPWVDEQFF.

J is TRBJ1-1 and V is TRBV20-1; D might be TRBD1 (5 bases). The CDR3 consists of 13 residues. Germline CDR1 is DFQATT and CDR2 is SNEGSKA (reference sequence). The V end was cut by 0 bases, the J end by 2 bases, with 7 bases between. In DNA, the CDR3 is TGCAGTGCTAGAGAAGGGACCAACACTGAAGCTTTCTTT. It encodes CSAREGTNTEAFF.